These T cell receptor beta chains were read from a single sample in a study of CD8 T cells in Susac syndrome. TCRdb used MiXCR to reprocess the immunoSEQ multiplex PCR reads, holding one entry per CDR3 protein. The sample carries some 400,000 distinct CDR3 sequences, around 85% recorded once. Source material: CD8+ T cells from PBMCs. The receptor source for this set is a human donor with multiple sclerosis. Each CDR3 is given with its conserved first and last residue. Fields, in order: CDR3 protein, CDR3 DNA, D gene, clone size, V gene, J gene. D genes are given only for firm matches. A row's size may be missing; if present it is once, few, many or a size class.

CDR3: CASSQVLAGGPSGTQYF; DNA: TGCGCCAGCAGCCAAGTTCTAGCGGGGGGCCCAAGTGGGACCCAGTACTTC; D: TRBD2; size: .; V: TRBV4-1; J: TRBJ2-5
CDR3: CASSLAGPNLNTEAFF; DNA: TGTGCCAGCAGCTTAGCTGGCCCTAACTTGAACACTGAAGCTTTCTTT; D: .; size: .; V: TRBV7-9; J: TRBJ1-1
CDR3: CASTQGQGGYTF; DNA: TGTGCCAGTACCCAGGGGCAGGGCGGCTACACCTTC; D: .; size: .; V: TRBV19; J: TRBJ1-2
CDR3: CANQGTGELFF; DNA: TGTGCCAACCAGGGTACCGGGGAGCTGTTTTTT; D: .; size: .; V: TRBV27; J: TRBJ2-2
CDR3: CASSPRQGESSTGANVLTF; DNA: TGTGCCAGCAGCCCGCGACAGGGGGAAAGCTCCACTGGGGCCAACGTCCTGACTTTC; D: TRBD1; size: .; V: TRBV7-9; J: TRBJ2-6
CDR3: CSASMLGEQFF; DNA: TGCAGTGCTAGTATGCTGGGCGAGCAGTTCTTC; D: .; size: .; V: TRBV20-1; J: TRBJ2-1
CDR3: CASSEPGTGREQYF; DNA: TGTGCCAGCAGCGAACCCGGGACAGGGCGCGAGCAGTACTTC; D: TRBD1; size: .; V: TRBV7-9; J: TRBJ2-7
CDR3: CASSFGGVNTEAFF; DNA: TGTGCCAGCAGTTTTGGCGGAGTGAACACTGAAGCTTTCTTT; D: .; size: .; V: TRBV27; J: TRBJ1-1
CDR3: CSATPWPSGNTIYF; DNA: TGCAGTGCCACACCGTGGCCCTCTGGAAACACCATATATTTT; D: .; size: .; V: TRBV20-1; J: TRBJ1-3
CDR3: CASSAGLGNYNEQFF; DNA: TGTGCCAGCAGTGCGGGACTCGGGAATTACAATGAGCAGTTCTTC; D: .; size: .; V: TRBV6-5; J: TRBJ2-1
CDR3: CASSLKAGVTYEQYF; DNA: TGTGCCAGCAGTTTGAAGGCAGGGGTAACCTACGAGCAGTACTTC; D: .; size: once; V: TRBV28; J: TRBJ2-7
CDR3: CASSLAGPMDTEAFF; DNA: TGTGCCAGCAGTTTAGCGGGACCGATGGACACTGAAGCTTTCTTT; D: .; size: .; V: TRBV12-3/TRBV12-4; J: TRBJ1-1
CDR3: CASSLFYGRSDRGLGPEAFF; DNA: TGTGCCAGCAGTTTATTTTACGGACGTTCGGACAGGGGGTTAGGCCCTGAAGCTTTCTTT; D: TRBD1; size: .; V: TRBV12-3/TRBV12-4; J: TRBJ1-1
CDR3: CATSDARGTGELFF; DNA: TGTGCCACCAGTGATGCGCGGGGAACCGGGGAGCTGTTTTTT; D: .; size: .; V: TRBV24-1; J: TRBJ2-2
CDR3: CASSPPGLAAWDTQYF; DNA: TGTGCCAGCAGCCCCCCGGGACTAGCGGCATGGGATACGCAGTATTTT; D: TRBD2; size: .; V: TRBV7-9; J: TRBJ2-3
CDR3: CSARDLGGLRYEQYF; DNA: TGCAGTGCTAGAGATTTAGGGGGATTACGCTACGAGCAGTACTTC; D: .; size: .; V: TRBV20-1; J: TRBJ2-7
CDR3: CASSYSVGAIIGNTIYF; DNA: TGTGCCAGCAGTTACTCGGTGGGGGCGATCATTGGAAACACCATATATTTT; D: .; size: .; V: TRBV6-5; J: TRBJ1-3
CDR3: CASSQAGAENIQYF; DNA: TGTGCCAGCAGCCAAGCCGGGGCTGAGAACATTCAGTACTTC; D: .; size: .; V: TRBV14; J: TRBJ2-4
CDR3: CASSQVSSYEQYF; DNA: TGTGCCAGCAGCCAAGTGAGCTCCTACGAGCAGTACTTC; D: .; size: .; V: TRBV4-1; J: TRBJ2-7
CDR3: CASTRRTSGDTYNEQFF; DNA: TGTGCCAGCACCCGAAGGACTAGCGGAGACACCTACAATGAGCAGTTCTTC; D: TRBD2; size: .; V: TRBV11-2; J: TRBJ2-1
CDR3: CASSRLQGIMETQYF; DNA: TGCGCCAGCAGCCGGTTGCAGGGTATCATGGAGACCCAGTACTTC; D: .; size: few; V: TRBV4-1; J: TRBJ2-5
CDR3: CSVEKGSEQFF; DNA: TGCAGCGTTGAAAAGGGTAGTGAGCAGTTCTTC; D: .; size: .; V: TRBV29-1; J: TRBJ2-1
CDR3: CASSLRAGLNYGYTF; DNA: TGTGCCAGCAGTTTAAGGGCAGGGCTTAACTATGGCTACACCTTC; D: .; size: once; V: TRBV27; J: TRBJ1-2
CDR3: CASSLGGRGSNQPQHF; DNA: TGTGCCAGCAGTTTAGGAGGTCGGGGGAGCAATCAGCCCCAGCATTTT; D: .; size: .; V: TRBV12-3/TRBV12-4; J: TRBJ1-5
CDR3: CASSPGQGFHEQFF; DNA: TGTGCCAGCAGCCCCGGACAGGGGTTTCATGAGCAGTTCTTC; D: TRBD1; size: .; V: TRBV3-1; J: TRBJ2-1
CDR3: CASSVAPLEREDGEEQFF; DNA: TGTGCCAGCAGCGTAGCCCCGCTCGAGCGGGAGGATGGGGAAGAGCAGTTCTTC; D: TRBD2; size: .; V: TRBV9; J: TRBJ2-1
CDR3: CASSYLDGPYSNQPQHF; DNA: TGTGCCAGCAGCTACTTGGACGGGCCTTATAGCAATCAGCCCCAGCATTTT; D: .; size: .; V: TRBV28; J: TRBJ1-5
CDR3: CASRPGGWAEDAHIEAFF; DNA: TGTGCCAGCAGACCGGGCGGATGGGCAGAGGATGCTCATATTGAAGCTTTCTTT; D: .; size: .; V: TRBV5-6; J: TRBJ1-1
CDR3: CASSGQGDGNQPQHF; DNA: TGTGCCAGTAGTGGGCAGGGGGATGGCAATCAGCCCCAGCATTTT; D: TRBD1; size: .; V: TRBV19; J: TRBJ1-5
CDR3: CASSYPVTANNEQFF; DNA: TGTGCCAGCAGTTATCCGGTGACAGCGAACAATGAGCAGTTCTTC; D: .; size: .; V: TRBV6-5; J: TRBJ2-1
CDR3: CSASPTSGGLSSYEQYF; DNA: TGCAGTGCTAGCCCGACTAGCGGGGGGTTAAGCTCCTACGAGCAGTACTTC; D: TRBD2; size: .; V: TRBV20-1; J: TRBJ2-7
CDR3: CSARGLAGVSNEQFF; DNA: TGCAGTGCTAGAGGACTAGCGGGGGTTTCGAATGAGCAGTTCTTC; D: TRBD2; size: .; V: TRBV20-1; J: TRBJ2-1
CDR3: CASRLQGVNEQFF; DNA: TGTGCCAGCAGGCTACAGGGGGTCAATGAGCAGTTCTTC; D: TRBD1; size: .; V: TRBV6-5; J: TRBJ2-1
CDR3: CASSRGFSSSYEQYF; DNA: TGTGCCAGCAGCCGAGGGTTCTCGAGCTCCTACGAGCAGTACTTC; D: .; size: .; V: TRBV12-3/TRBV12-4; J: TRBJ2-7
CDR3: CAWSVSSGEDEQFF; DNA: TGTGCCTGGAGTGTAAGCAGCGGGGAGGATGAGCAGTTCTTC; D: TRBD2; size: .; V: TRBV30; J: TRBJ2-1
CDR3: CASSLGAAEDTGELFF; DNA: TGCGCCAGCAGCTTGGGGGCGGCGGAAGACACCGGGGAGCTGTTTTTT; D: .; size: .; V: TRBV5-1; J: TRBJ2-2
CDR3: CVWSTGQSYEQYF; DNA: TGTGTCTGGAGTACCGGACAGTCCTACGAGCAGTACTTC; D: .; size: .; V: TRBV30; J: TRBJ2-7
CDR3: CASSPPRYEQYF; DNA: TGTGCCAGCAGCCCCCCTCGGTACGAGCAGTACTTC; D: .; size: .; V: TRBV7-9; J: TRBJ2-7
CDR3: CASQAAVNQPQHF; DNA: TGTGCCAGTCAGGCCGCCGTTAATCAGCCCCAGCATTTT; D: .; size: .; V: TRBV19; J: TRBJ1-5
CDR3: CASSFQISGLAGGETQYF; DNA: TGTGCCAGCAGTTTCCAGATCTCGGGACTAGCGGGAGGAGAGACCCAGTACTTC; D: TRBD2; size: .; V: TRBV12-3/TRBV12-4; J: TRBJ2-5